This T cell receptor beta chain was captured by sequencing in a study of blood T cell repertoires in COVID-19. Study context: The cDNA or gDNA used as material had been derived from T cells, B-cell-depleted T cells, or PBMCs.

Clinical history as reported by participants underpinned cohort assignment. Recovered status applied to Cohort 3 donors who had two consecutive negative PCRs. It also applied to those with clearance or with symptom resolution. In the original analysis: Nucleated cell number was recorded as an estimate derived from reference gene primer amplification. Libraries were prepared by immunoSEQ multiplex PCR; TCRdb keeps only in-frame clonotypes and omits some of them. D and trimming were read from the DNA, whereas the V and J calls and clone size are those reported in that table. The table includes about 270,000 clones, just under 90% detected once. Trimming cost V 0 bases and J 7 bases, with 16 bases left between them. Germline V gives CDR1 SGHTA, CDR2 FQGNSA. The CDR3 sequence is 16 residues long.

This sequence was found in a woman aged 55 to 70 who had recovered from COVID-19. The chain joins TRBV7-2 to TRBJ2-1; D possibly corresponds to TRBD2 (5 bases). The sample comprised PBMCs or T cells enriched from blood (not recorded which). In DNA, the CDR3 is TGTGCCAGCAGCTTAGCGCGGGTCTTAGCGCAAAATGAGCAGTTCTTC. Its protein product is CASSLARVLAQNEQFF.